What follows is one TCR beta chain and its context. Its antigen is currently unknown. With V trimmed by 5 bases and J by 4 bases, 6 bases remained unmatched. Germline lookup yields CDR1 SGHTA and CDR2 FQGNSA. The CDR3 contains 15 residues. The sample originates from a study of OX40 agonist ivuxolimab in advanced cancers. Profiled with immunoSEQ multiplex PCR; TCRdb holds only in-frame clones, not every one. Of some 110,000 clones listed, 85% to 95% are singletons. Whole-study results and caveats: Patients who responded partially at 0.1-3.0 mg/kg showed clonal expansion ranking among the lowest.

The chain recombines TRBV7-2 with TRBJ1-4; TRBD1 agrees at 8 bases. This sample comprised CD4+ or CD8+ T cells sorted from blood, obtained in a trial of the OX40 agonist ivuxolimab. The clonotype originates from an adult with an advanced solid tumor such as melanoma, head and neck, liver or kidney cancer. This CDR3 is CASSIRQGNNEKLFF. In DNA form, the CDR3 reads TGTGCCAGCAGCATACGACAGGGGAATAATGAAAAACTGTTTTTT.